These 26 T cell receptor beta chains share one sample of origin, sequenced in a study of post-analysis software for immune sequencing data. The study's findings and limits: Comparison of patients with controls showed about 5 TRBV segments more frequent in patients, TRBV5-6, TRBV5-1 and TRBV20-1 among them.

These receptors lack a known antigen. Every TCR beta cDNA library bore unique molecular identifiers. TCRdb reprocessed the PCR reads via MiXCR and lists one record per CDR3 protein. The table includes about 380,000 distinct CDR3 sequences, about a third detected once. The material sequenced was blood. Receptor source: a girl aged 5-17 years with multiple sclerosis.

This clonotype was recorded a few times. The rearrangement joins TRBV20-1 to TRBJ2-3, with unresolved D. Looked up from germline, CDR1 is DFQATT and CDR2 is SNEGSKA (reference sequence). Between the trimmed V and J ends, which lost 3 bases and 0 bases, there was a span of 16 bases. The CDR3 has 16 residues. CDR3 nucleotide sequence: TGCAGTGCTAGGCCTACGTCTTCTTCTAGCACAGATACGCAGTATTTT. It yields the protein CSARPTSSSSTDTQYF.

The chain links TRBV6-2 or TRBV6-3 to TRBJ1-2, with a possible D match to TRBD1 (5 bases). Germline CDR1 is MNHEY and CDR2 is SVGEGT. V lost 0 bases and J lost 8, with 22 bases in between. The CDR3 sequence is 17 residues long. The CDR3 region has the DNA TGTGCCAGCAGTTACTCTCAGACCGGGGCGTCAATGTACGGCTACACCTTC. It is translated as CASSYSQTGASMYGYTF.

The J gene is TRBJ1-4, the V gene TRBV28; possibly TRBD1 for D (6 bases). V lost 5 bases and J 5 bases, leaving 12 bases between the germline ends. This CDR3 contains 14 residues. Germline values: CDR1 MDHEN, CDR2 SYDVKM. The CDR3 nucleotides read TGTGCCAGCAGTCCGGGGGCTGTAAATGAAAAACTGTTTTTT. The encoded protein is CASSPGAVNEKLFF.

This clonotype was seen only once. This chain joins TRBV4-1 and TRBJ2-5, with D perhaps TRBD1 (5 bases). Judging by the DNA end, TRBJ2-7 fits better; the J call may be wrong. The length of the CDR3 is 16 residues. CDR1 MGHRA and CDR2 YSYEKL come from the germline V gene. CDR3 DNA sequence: TGCGCCAGCAGCCAAGGGTTGACAGTTAGCCCCTACGAGCAGTACTTC. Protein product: CASSQGLTVSPYEQYF.

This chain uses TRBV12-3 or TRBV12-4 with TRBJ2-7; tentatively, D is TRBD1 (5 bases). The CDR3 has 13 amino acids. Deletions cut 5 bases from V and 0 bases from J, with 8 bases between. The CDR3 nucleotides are TGTGCCAGCAGTGTACAGGACTCCTACGAGCAGTACTTC. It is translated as CASSVQDSYEQYF.

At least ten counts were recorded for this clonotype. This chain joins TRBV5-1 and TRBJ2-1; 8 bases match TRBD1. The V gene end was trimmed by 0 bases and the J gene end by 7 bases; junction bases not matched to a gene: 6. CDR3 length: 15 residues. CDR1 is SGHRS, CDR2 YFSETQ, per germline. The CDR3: CASSLGGQGVNEQFF. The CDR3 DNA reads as TGCGCCAGCAGCTTGGGAGGACAGGGTGTGAATGAGCAGTTCTTC. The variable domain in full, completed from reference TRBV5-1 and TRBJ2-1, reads KAGVTQTPRYLIKTRGQQVTLSCSPISGHRSVSWYQQTPGQGLQFLFEYFSETQRNKGNFPGRFSGRQFSNSRSEMNVSTLELGDSALYLCASSLGGQGVNEQFFGPGTRLTVL.

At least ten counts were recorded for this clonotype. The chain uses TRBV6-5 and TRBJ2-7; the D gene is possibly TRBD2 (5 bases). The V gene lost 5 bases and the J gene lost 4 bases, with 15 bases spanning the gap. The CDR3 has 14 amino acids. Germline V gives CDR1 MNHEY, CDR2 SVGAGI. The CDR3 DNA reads TGTGCCAGCAGTGTGATACCCCGGGGATACGAGCAGTACTTC. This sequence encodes CASSVIPRGYEQYF.

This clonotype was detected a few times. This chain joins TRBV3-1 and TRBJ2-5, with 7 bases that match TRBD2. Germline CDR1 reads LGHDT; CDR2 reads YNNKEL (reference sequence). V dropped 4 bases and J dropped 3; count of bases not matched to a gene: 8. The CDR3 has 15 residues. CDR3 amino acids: CASSPPRGGKETQYF. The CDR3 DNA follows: TGTGCCAGCAGCCCTCCCCGCGGGGGTAAAGAGACCCAGTACTTC.

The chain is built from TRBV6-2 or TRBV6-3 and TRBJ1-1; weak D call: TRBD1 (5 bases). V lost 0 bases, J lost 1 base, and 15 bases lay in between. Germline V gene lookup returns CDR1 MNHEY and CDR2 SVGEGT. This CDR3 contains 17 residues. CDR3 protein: CASSYSRGKDSNTEAFF. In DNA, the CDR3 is TGTGCCAGCAGTTACTCGCGGGGGAAGGACTCGAACACTGAAGCTTTCTTT.

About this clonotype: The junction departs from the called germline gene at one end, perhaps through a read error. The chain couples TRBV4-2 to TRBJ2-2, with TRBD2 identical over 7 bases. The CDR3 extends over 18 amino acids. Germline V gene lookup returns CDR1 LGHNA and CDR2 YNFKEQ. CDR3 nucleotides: TGTGCCAGCAGCCAAGAGTCTGGACTAGTGGCCAACACCGGGGGGCTGTTTTTT. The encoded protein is CASSQESGLVANTGGLFF.

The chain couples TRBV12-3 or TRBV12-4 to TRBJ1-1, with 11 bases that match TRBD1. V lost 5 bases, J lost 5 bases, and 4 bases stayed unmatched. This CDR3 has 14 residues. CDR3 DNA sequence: TGTGCCAGCAGTCCGGACAGGGGGCAGACTGAAGCTTTCTTT. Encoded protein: CASSPDRGQTEAFF.

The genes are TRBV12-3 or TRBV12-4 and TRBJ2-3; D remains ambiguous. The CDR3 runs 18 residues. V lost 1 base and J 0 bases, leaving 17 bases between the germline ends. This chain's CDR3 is CASSLDRPYLISTDTQYF. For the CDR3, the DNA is TGTGCCAGCAGTTTAGATCGTCCTTACCTAATTAGCACAGATACGCAGTATTTT.

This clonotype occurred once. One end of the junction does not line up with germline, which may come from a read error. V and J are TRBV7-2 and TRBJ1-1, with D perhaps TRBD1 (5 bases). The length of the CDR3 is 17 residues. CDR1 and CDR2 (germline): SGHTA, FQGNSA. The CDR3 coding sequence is TGTGCCGGCAGGGCCTCGTACACTTTGAGGGGACGGACTGAAGCTTTCTTT. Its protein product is CAGRASYTLRGRTEAFF.

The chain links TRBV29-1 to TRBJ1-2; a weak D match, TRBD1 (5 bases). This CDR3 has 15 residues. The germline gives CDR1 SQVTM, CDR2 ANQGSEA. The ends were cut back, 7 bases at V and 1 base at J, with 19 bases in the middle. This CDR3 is CSGIPLGQGNYGYTF. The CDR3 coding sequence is TGCAGCGGTATCCCTCTCGGGCAGGGTAACTATGGCTACACCTTC.

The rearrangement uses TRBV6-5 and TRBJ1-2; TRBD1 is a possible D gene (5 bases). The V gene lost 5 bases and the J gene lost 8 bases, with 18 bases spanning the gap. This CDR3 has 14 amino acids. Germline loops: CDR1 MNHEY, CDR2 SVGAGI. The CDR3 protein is CASSLDGTPRGYTF. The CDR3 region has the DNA TGTGCCAGCAGTCTAGATGGGACGCCGAGGGGCTACACCTTC.

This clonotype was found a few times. CDR3 protein: CASSGAMNTEAFF. For the CDR3, the DNA is TGTGCCAGCAGCGGAGCGATGAACACTGAAGCTTTCTTT. The chain employs TRBV27 and TRBJ1-1; D gene uncertain. This CDR3 spans 13 amino acids. The V end lost 6 bases, the J end lost 0 bases, and 8 bases lay between the germline ends. Germline CDR1 reads MNHEY; CDR2 reads SMNVEV (reference sequence).

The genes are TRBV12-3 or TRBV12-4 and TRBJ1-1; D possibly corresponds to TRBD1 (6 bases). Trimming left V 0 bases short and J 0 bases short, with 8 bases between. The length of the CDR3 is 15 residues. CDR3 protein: CASSLAGGMNTEAFF. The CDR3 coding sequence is TGTGCCAGCAGTTTAGCGGGGGGCATGAACACTGAAGCTTTCTTT.

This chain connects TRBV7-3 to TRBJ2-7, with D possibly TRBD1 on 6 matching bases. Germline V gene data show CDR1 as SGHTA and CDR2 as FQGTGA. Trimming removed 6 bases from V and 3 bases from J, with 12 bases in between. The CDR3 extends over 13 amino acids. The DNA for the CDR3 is TGTGCCAGCAGTCCGGGACATGACTACGAGCAGTACTTC. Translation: CASSPGHDYEQYF.

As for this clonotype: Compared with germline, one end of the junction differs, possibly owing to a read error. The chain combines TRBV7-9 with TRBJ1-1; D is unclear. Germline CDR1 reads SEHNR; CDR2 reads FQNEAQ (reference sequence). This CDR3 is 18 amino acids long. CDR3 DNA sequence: TGTGCCAGCAGCTTTAAGAGGCCAGATGCTCGACCGAACGCTGAAGCTTTCTTT. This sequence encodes CASSFKRPDARPNAEAFF.

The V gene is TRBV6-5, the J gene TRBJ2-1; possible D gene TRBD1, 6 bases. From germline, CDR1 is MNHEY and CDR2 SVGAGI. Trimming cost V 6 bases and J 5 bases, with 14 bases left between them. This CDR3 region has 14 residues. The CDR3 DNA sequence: TGTGCCAGCAGCCCACAGGGCGAGGACAATGAGCAGTTCTTC. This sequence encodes CASSPQGEDNEQFF.

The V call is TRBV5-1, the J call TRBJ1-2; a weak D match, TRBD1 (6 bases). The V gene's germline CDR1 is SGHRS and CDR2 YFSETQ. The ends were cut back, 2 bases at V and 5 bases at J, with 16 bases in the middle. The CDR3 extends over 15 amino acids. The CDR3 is CASSLGGDPDYGYTF. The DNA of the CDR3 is TGCGCCAGCAGCTTAGGGGGAGATCCAGATTATGGCTACACCTTC.

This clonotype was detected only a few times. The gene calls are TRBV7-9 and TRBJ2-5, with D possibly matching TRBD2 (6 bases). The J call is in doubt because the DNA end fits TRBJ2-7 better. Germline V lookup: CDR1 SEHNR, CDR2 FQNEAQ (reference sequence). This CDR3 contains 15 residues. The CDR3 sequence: CASSPEDSGGYEQYF. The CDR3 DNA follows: TGTGCCAGCAGCCCCGAGGACTCCGGAGGGTACGAGCAGTACTTC.

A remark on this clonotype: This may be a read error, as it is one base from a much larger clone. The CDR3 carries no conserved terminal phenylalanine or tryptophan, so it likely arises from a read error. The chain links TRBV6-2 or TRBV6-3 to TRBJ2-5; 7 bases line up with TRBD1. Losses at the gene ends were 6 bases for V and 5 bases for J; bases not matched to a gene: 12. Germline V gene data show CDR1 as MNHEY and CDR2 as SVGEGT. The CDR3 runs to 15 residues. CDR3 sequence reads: CASRSGTAPWETQYL. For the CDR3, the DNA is TGTGCCAGCAGGTCCGGGACAGCTCCATGGGAGACCCAGTACTTA.

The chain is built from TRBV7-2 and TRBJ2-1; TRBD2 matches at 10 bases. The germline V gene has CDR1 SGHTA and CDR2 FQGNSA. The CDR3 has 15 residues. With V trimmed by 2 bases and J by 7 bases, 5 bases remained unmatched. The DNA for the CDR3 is TGTGCCAGCAGCTTATCGGGACTAGCGAGGAATGAGCAGTTCTTC. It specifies CASSLSGLARNEQFF.

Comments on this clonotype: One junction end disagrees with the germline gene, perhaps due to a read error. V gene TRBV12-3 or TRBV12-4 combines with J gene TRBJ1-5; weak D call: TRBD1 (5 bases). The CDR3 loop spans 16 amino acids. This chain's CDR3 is CASSLGAGLSDQPQHF. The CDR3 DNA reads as TGTGCCAGCAGTTTAGGAGCGGGACTTAGCGATCAGCCCCAGCATTTT.

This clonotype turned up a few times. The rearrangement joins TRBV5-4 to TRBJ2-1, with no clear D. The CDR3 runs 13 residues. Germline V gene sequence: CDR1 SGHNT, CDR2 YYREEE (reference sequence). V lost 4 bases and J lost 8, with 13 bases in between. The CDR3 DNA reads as TGTGCCAGCAGCCTGTCTCCTGGGTATGAGCAGTTCTTC. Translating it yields CASSLSPGYEQFF. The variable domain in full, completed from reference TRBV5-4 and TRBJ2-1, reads ETGVTQSPTHLIKTRGQQVTLRCSSQSGHNTVSWYQQALGQGPQFIFQYYREEENGRGNFPPRFSGLQFPNYSSELNVNALELDDSALYLCASSLSPGYEQFFGPGTRLTVL.